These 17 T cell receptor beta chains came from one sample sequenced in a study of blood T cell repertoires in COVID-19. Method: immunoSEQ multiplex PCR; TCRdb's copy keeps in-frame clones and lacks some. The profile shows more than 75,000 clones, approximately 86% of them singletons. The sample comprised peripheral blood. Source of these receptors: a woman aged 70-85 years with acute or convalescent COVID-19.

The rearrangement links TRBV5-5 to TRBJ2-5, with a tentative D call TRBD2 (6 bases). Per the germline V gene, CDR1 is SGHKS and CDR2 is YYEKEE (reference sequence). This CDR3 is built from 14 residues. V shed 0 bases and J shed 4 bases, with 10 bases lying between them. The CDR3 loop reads CASSLGLGLETQYF. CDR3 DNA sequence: TGTGCCAGCAGCTTGGGACTAGGGTTAGAGACCCAGTACTTC.

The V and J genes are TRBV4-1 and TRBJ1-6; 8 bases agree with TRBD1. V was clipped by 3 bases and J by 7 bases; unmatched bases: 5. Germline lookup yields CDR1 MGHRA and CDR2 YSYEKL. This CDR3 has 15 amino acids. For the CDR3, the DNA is TGCGCCAGCAGCCATCAGGACAGGGTCAATTCACCCCTCCACTTT. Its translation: CASSHQDRVNSPLHF.

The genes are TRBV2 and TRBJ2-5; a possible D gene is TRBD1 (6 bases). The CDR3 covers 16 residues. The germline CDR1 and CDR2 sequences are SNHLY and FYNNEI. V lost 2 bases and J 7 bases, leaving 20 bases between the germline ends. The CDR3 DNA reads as TGTGCCAGCAGTGAAATGGGGGCGACAGGCCGAGGGACCCAGTACTTC. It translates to CASSEMGATGRGTQYF.

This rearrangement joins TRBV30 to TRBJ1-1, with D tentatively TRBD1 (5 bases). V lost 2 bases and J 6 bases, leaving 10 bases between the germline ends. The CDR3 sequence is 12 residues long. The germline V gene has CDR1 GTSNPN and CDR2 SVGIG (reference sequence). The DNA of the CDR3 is TGTGCCTGGAGTACGGGGGGGGCTGAAGCTTTCTTT. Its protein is CAWSTGGAEAFF.

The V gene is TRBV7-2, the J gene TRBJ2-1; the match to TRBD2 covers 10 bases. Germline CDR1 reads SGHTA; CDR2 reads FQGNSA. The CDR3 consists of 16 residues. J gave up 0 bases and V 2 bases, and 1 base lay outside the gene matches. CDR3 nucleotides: TGTGCCAGCAGCTTATCTAGCGGGAGCTCCTACAATGAGCAGTTCTTC. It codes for CASSLSSGSSYNEQFF.

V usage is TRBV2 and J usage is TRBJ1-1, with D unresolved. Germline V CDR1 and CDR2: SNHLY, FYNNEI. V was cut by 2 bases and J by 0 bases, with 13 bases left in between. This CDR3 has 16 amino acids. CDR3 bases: TGTGCCAGCAGTGAAAGGAGGATTCCCATGAACACTGAAGCTTTCTTT. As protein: CASSERRIPMNTEAFF.

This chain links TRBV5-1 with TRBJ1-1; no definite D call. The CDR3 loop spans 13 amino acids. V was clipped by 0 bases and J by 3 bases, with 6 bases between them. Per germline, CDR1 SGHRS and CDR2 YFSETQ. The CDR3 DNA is TGCGCCAGCAGCTTGGAACCGGACACTGAAGCTTTCTTT. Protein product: CASSLEPDTEAFF.

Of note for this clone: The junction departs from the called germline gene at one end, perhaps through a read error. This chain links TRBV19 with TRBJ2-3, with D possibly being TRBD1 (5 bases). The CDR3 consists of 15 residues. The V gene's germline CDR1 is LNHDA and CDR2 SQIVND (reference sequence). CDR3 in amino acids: CASSIVRGGTDTQYF. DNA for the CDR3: TGTGCCAGTAGCATAGTAAGGGGTGGCACAGATACGCAGTATTTT.

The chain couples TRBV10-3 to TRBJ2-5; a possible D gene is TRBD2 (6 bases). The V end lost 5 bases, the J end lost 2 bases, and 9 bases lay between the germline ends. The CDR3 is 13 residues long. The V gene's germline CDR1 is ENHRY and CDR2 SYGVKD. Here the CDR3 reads CAISSGTQETQYF. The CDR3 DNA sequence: TGTGCCATCAGTTCCGGGACTCAAGAGACCCAGTACTTC.

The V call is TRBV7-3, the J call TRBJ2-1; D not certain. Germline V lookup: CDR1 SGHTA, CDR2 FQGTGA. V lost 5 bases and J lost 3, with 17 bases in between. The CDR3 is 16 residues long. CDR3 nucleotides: TGTGCCAGCAGCCAAAACCCGACCAGGATCTACAATGAGCAGTTCTTC. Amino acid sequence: CASSQNPTRIYNEQFF.

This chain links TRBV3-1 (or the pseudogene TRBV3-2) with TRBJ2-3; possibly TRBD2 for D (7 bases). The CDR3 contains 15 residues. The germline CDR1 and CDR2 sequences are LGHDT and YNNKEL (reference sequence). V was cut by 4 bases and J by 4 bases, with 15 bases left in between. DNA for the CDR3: TGTGCCAGCAGCCGAGGGGGGGGTTTCTCAGATACGCAGTATTTT. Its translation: CASSRGGGFSDTQYF.

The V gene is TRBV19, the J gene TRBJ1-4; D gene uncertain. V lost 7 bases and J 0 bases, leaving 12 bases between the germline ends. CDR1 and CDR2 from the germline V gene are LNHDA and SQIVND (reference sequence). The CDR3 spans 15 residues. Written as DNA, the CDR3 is TGTGCCAGTACTCGACACCCTGCAACTAATGAAAAACTGTTTTTT. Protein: CASTRHPATNEKLFF.

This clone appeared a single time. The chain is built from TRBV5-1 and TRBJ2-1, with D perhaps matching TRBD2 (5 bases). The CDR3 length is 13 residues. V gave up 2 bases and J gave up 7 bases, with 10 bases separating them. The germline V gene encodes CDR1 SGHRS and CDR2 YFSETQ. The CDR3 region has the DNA TGCGCCAGCAGCTTAGGTGCGGGTAATGAGCAGTTCTTC. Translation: CASSLGAGNEQFF. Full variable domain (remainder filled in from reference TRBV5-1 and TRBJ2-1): KAGVTQTPRYLIKTRGQQVTLSCSPISGHRSVSWYQQTPGQGLQFLFEYFSETQRNKGNFPGRFSGRQFSNSRSEMNVSTLELGDSALYLCASSLGAGNEQFFGPGTRLTVL.

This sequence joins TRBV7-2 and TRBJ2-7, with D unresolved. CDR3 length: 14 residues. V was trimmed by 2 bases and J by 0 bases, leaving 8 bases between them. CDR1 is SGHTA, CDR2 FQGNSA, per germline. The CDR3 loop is CASSLQSFSYEQYF. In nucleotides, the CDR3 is TGTGCCAGCAGCTTACAGTCCTTCTCCTACGAGCAGTACTTC.

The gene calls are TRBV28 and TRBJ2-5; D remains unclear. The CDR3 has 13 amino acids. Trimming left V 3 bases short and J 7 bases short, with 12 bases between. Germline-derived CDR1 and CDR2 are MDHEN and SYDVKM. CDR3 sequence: CASSLGLGGTQYF. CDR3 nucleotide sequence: TGTGCCAGCAGTTTGGGTCTAGGTGGGACCCAGTACTTC.

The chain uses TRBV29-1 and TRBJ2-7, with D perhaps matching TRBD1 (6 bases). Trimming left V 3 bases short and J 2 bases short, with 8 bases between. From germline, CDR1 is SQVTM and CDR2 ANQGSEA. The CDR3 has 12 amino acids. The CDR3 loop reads CSVDTGTYEQYF. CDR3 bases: TGCAGCGTTGATACAGGGACCTACGAGCAGTACTTC.

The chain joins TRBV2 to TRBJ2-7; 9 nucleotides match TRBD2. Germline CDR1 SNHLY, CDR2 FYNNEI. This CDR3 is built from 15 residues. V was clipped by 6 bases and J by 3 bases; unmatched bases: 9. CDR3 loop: CASRLTSGPLYEQYF. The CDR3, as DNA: TGTGCCAGCAGGCTAACTAGCGGGCCTCTCTACGAGCAGTACTTC.